The sequence of this T cell receptor (beta chain) was determined in a study of T cells in Graves' hyperthyroidism and ophthalmopathy. Study outcomes and limitations: Most clonotypes expanded in thyroid above 0.001 were likewise present in blood.

From RNA transcripts, TCR beta CDR3 regions were amplified. TCR CDR3 underwent first-round RT-PCR with the HTBI primer set. In TCRdb, the multiplex PCR reads were re-called with MiXCR into one record per CDR3 protein. In the table there are 750,000 to 950,000 distinct CDR3 sequences, roughly 37% of which are singletons. The CDR3 is 16 residues long. V was shortened by 0 bases and J by 4 bases, with 16 bases between the two germline ends. Germline-derived CDR1 and CDR2 are SGHRS and YFSETQ. On this clonotype: Its antigen is undetermined.

A lack of ophthalmopathy progression within 18 months defined stable Graves' hyperthyroidism. The rearrangement uses TRBV5-1 and TRBJ1-1, with D perhaps TRBD1 (5 bases). The sample was blood. The receptor's source is a man aged 18 to 29 with Graves' hyperthyroidism. CDR3 protein: CASSLERRVIVTEAFF. DNA for the CDR3: TGCGCCAGCAGCTTGGAACGCAGGGTGATTGTCACTGAAGCTTTCTTT.